This T cell receptor beta chain was captured by sequencing in a study of blood T cell repertoires in COVID-19. Study in general: T cells, B-cell-depleted T cells, or PBMCs provided the cDNA or gDNA that served as material.

Authors' processing steps: The authors estimated nucleated cell counts from reference gene primer amplification. Clones were read by immunoSEQ multiplex PCR, and TCRdb kept only the in-frame ones, dropping some. The V and J calls and clone size were taken over from that table, and D and trimming were inferred from the DNA. The repertoire holds around 200,000 clones, more than 60% seen once, with roughly 14% in the top ten. The J segment lost 3 bases and the V segment lost 6 bases, leaving 4 bases of the junction unmatched. The CDR3 covers 14 residues. Germline V gives CDR1 SNHLY, CDR2 FYNNEI. The sequence derives from a man in his fifties who had recovered from COVID-19. This chain uses TRBV2 with TRBJ2-7; TRBD1 matches at 11 bases. The sequenced sample consisted of peripheral blood. CDR3 sequence reads: CASREGTGGYEQYF. The DNA for the CDR3 is TGTGCCAGCAGAGAGGGGACAGGGGGCTACGAGCAGTACTTC.